These 23 T cell receptor beta chains were all obtained from the same sample, sequenced in a study of cytomegalovirus exposure and HLA in healthy donors. With 60 Vbeta and 13 Jbeta primers, the PCR was carried out. The repertoire was sequenced with immunoSEQ multiplex PCR; TCRdb's copy has only in-frame clones and lacks some. This sample has about 130,000 clones, with roughly 84% found just once. The specimen sequenced was PBMCs. These receptors came from a woman in her late teens or twenties in good health and CMV-seropositive.

The J gene is TRBJ1-1, the V gene TRBV13, with a weak D call TRBD1 (6 bases). V lost 5 bases to trimming and J lost 11 bases, with 18 bases between them. The length of the CDR3 is 13 residues. Germline V gene sequence: CDR1 PRHDT, CDR2 FYEKMQ (reference sequence). This CDR3 is CASSPQASRGAFF. CDR3 coding DNA: TGTGCCAGCAGCCCTCAGGCCTCGAGGGGGGCTTTCTTT.

This clone was seen just once. The CDR3 protein is CASSYFGGGSSYEQYF. CDR3 nucleotide sequence: TGTGCCAGCTCCTATTTCGGGGGGGGCAGCTCCTACGAGCAGTACTTC. The chain combines TRBV7-9 with TRBJ2-7; TRBD2 matches 8 bases. The V and J ends lost 8 bases and 0 bases, in that order; junction bases with no gene match: 12. The CDR3 is made up of 16 amino acids. The germline CDR1 and CDR2 sequences are SEHNR and FQNEAQ (reference sequence).

This chain connects TRBV5-8 to TRBJ1-2, with D unresolved. CDR1 and CDR2 from the germline V gene are SGHTS and YDEGEE. Between the trimmed V and J ends, which lost 2 bases and 4 bases, there was a span of 18 bases. The CDR3 length is 16 residues. CDR3 sequence reads: CASSFQEANRSYGYTF. The CDR3 DNA is TGTGCCAGCAGCTTCCAGGAAGCTAATCGATCCTATGGCTACACCTTC.

The chain is built from TRBV5-4 and TRBJ2-3; D perhaps matches TRBD1 (6 bases). The CDR3 is made up of 15 amino acids. Germline lookup yields CDR1 SGHNT and CDR2 YYREEE (reference sequence). Trimming cost V 3 bases and J 7 bases, with 18 bases left between them. This CDR3 is CASSSIRGLQYTQYF. The CDR3 nucleotides are TGTGCCAGCAGCTCGATCAGGGGCCTACAATATACGCAGTATTTT.

This clone was observed once. The CDR3 sequence is CASSLTTGVQETQYF. For the CDR3, the DNA is TGTGCCAGCAGCTTAACCACAGGGGTCCAAGAGACCCAGTACTTC. The chain links TRBV11-2 to TRBJ2-5, with TRBD1 matching 7 bases. The trim removed 2 bases at V and 1 base at J, leaving 4 bases unmatched. Germline CDR1 reads SGHAT; CDR2 reads FQNNGV. The CDR3 runs 15 residues.

The chain recombines TRBV6-1 with TRBJ1-2; D may be TRBD1 (6 bases). Germline CDR1 and CDR2: MNHNS and SASEGT. Trimming left V 6 bases short and J 5 bases short, with 16 bases between. The CDR3 has 14 amino acids. CDR3 nucleotides: TGTGCCAGCAGGGGGGGGACAAATCAATATGGCTACACCTTC. Protein: CASRGGTNQYGYTF.

The chain is built from TRBV4-2 and TRBJ1-2; D is perhaps TRBD1 (5 bases). From germline, CDR1 is LGHNA and CDR2 YNFKEQ. The CDR3 length is 16 residues. Trimming pared 0 bases from V and 5 bases from J, leaving 16 bases between. CDR3 bases: TGTGCCAGCAGCCAAGACTCGGTGTCAGGGAGGTATGGCTACACCTTC. Amino acids: CASSQDSVSGRYGYTF.

This clone was recorded once. The chain joins TRBV6-6 to TRBJ2-7; 9 bases fit TRBD1. The CDR3 spans 14 residues. V dropped 11 bases and J dropped 6; count of bases not matched to a gene: 14. Germline V gene sequence: CDR1 MNHNY, CDR2 SVGAGI (reference sequence). The CDR3 DNA reads TGTGCCTGCGACCGGGGACAGGGATCGAGCGAGCAGTACTTC. It is translated as CACDRGQGSSEQYF.

This clone was recorded only once. The genes are TRBV9 and TRBJ1-3; no clear D gene. Trimming cost V 4 bases and J 0 bases, with 14 bases left between them. CDR1 is SGDLS, CDR2 YYNGEE, per germline. The CDR3 sequence is 16 residues long. The CDR3 coding sequence is TGTGCCAGCAGCTCCTCCGACGGGAGCTCTGGAAACACCATATATTTT. Its translation: CASSSSDGSSGNTIYF.

The CDR3 DNA follows: TGCGCCAGCAGCGCTAGCGGGGGTGCCACCGGGGAGCTGTTTTTT. Encoded protein: CASSASGGATGELFF. The gene calls are TRBV5-1 and TRBJ2-2; TRBD2 agrees at 10 bases. Trimming at V came to 4 bases and at J to 4 bases, leaving 4 bases not matched to a gene. This CDR3 region has 15 residues. The germline CDR1 and CDR2 sequences are SGHRS and YFSETQ.

The J gene is TRBJ2-5, the V gene TRBV7-8; D not resolved. Germline V lookup: CDR1 SGHVS, CDR2 FQNEAQ. V was clipped by 3 bases and J by 5 bases, with 13 bases between them. The CDR3 contains 14 residues. CDR3 in amino acids: CASSLEPLWETQYF. CDR3 bases: TGTGCCAGCAGCTTGGAGCCCCTTTGGGAGACCCAGTACTTC.

This chain uses TRBV27 with TRBJ2-3, with 9 bases that match TRBD2. CDR3 length: 16 amino acids. V lost 10 bases, J lost 0 bases, and 11 bases stayed unmatched. Looked up from germline, CDR1 is MNHEY and CDR2 is SMNVEV (reference sequence). The CDR3 sequence: CAISPGLAVSTDTQYF. The CDR3, as DNA: TGTGCCATCTCACCGGGACTAGCAGTTAGCACAGATACGCAGTATTTT.

This chain's CDR3 is CASSSGGLSYNEQFF. The CDR3 DNA reads TGCGCCAGCAGCTCTGGGGGCCTATCCTACAATGAGCAGTTCTTC. The rearrangement joins TRBV5-1 to TRBJ2-1, with D possibly matching TRBD1 (6 bases). This CDR3 spans 15 amino acids. CDR1 is SGHRS, CDR2 YFSETQ, per germline. Trimming pared 3 bases from V and 1 base from J, leaving 11 bases between.

This rearrangement joins TRBV6-1 to TRBJ1-1; maybe TRBD1 (6 bases). Germline CDR1 reads MNHNS; CDR2 reads SASEGT. The CDR3 spans 14 residues. The V gene lost 1 base and the J gene lost 5 bases, with 11 bases spanning the gap. In nucleotides, the CDR3 is TGTGCCAGCAGTGAAGGGAGGGGGGGAACTGAAGCTTTCTTT. The encoded protein is CASSEGRGGTEAFF.

This chain uses TRBV7-8 with TRBJ1-1; D remains ambiguous. This CDR3 comprises 12 residues. V was shortened by 0 bases and J by 4 bases, with 3 bases between the two germline ends. Germline V gives CDR1 SGHVS, CDR2 FQNEAQ. CDR3 coding DNA: TGTGCCAGCAGCTTAGCGGCCACTGAAGCTTTCTTT. Translation gives CASSLAATEAFF. The full variable domain, with the rest looked up from reference TRBV7-8 and TRBJ1-1, is GAGVSQSPRYKVAKRGQDVALRCDPISGHVSLFWYQQALGQGPEFLTYFQNEAQLDKSGLPSDRFFAERPEGSVSTLKIQRTQQEDSAVYLCASSLAATEAFFGQGTRLTVV.

The chain joins TRBV7-8 to TRBJ1-3; tentative D call: TRBD1 (5 bases). CDR3 length: 16 residues. Trimming took off 2 bases at V and 0 bases at J, with 11 bases between the two ends. CDR1 is SGHVS, CDR2 FQNEAQ, per germline. CDR3: CASSLMGQASGNTIYF. In DNA, the CDR3 is TGTGCCAGCAGCTTAATGGGGCAGGCCTCTGGAAACACCATATATTTT.

This chain joins TRBV2 and TRBJ1-5, with 8 positions matching TRBD1. With V trimmed by 6 bases and J by 3 bases, 7 bases remained unmatched. This CDR3 contains 15 residues. Germline values: CDR1 SNHLY, CDR2 FYNNEI. The CDR3 spells CASSSQGADNQPQHF. DNA for the CDR3: TGTGCCAGCAGCTCTCAGGGGGCGGACAATCAGCCCCAGCATTTT.

V usage is TRBV19 and J usage is TRBJ1-4, with 8 nucleotides matching TRBD1. This CDR3 spans 13 amino acids. Trimming at V came to 9 bases and at J to 6 bases, leaving 6 bases not matched to a gene. Germline V gene lookup returns CDR1 LNHDA and CDR2 SQIVND (reference sequence). CDR3 region: CASTTGGYEKLFF. The CDR3 DNA reads as TGTGCCAGCACAACAGGGGGGTATGAAAAACTGTTTTTT.

This clone was seen only once. This chain links TRBV6-6 with TRBJ1-5; TRBD1 matches at 7 bases. This CDR3 has 14 residues. Germline trimming cut 6 bases from V and 7 bases from J; bases unmatched to any gene: 9. Germline V gene lookup returns CDR1 MNHNY and CDR2 SVGAGI (reference sequence). The CDR3 nucleotides read TGTGCCAGCAGGAATAACAGGGGCGACCAGCCCCAGCATTTT. Protein sequence: CASRNNRGDQPQHF.

The chain uses TRBV7-9 and TRBJ2-5; 10 bases are shared with TRBD1. V lost 6 bases to trimming and J lost 4 bases; unmatched junction nucleotides: 11. Germline CDR1 and CDR2: SEHNR and FQNEAQ (reference sequence). The CDR3 spans 16 residues. CDR3 sequence (DNA): TGTGCCAGCAGTCACGTTCCGGGACAGGGGTTAGAGACCCAGTACTTC. It translates to CASSHVPGQGLETQYF.

The chain has TRBV6-1 and TRBJ1-4; 8 positions agree with TRBD1. The length of the CDR3 is 16 residues. The J segment lost 8 bases and the V segment lost 3 bases, leaving 11 bases of the junction unmatched. Germline loops: CDR1 MNHNS, CDR2 SASEGT. The CDR3 DNA reads as TGTGCCAGCAGTGATCCAAGACAGGGGTCGGGGGAAAAACTGTTTTTT. Its translation is CASSDPRQGSGEKLFF.

This chain joins TRBV7-3 and TRBJ2-1, with 11 bases lining up with TRBD2. V shed 4 bases, J shed 7 bases, and the junction held 9 bases outside the gene matches. Looked up from germline, CDR1 is SGHTA and CDR2 is FQGTGA. The CDR3 is 16 residues long. CDR3: CASSSEVAGGGNEQFF. The CDR3 DNA is TGTGCCAGCAGCTCGGAAGTAGCGGGGGGGGGAAATGAGCAGTTCTTC. The variable domain in full, completed from reference TRBV7-3 and TRBJ2-1, reads GAGVSQTPSNKVTEKGKYVELRCDPISGHTALYWYRQSLGQGPEFLIYFQGTGAADDSGLPNDRFFAVRPEGSVSTLKIQRTERGDSAVYLCASSSEVAGGGNEQFFGPGTRLTVL.

This clone was detected only once. The chain recombines TRBV5-1 with TRBJ1-1; tentatively, D is TRBD1 (6 bases). There are 15 residues in the CDR3. CDR1 is SGHRS, CDR2 YFSETQ, per germline. V was cut by 5 bases and J by 4 bases, with 18 bases left in between. Here the CDR3 reads CASRSGTRGSTEAFF. The CDR3 region has the DNA TGCGCCAGCAGGTCCGGGACAAGGGGCAGCACTGAAGCTTTCTTT.